These T cell receptor beta chains were read from a single sample in a study of CD8+CD57+ T cells in acquired aplastic anemia. TCRdb redid the calling of the reads with MiXCR, one entry per CDR3 protein. The sample has under 200,000 distinct CDR3 sequences, around 48% seen once; the top ten hold around a third. Material: sorted CD4+, CD8+, or CD8+CD57+ T cells (not recorded which) from PBMCs. Every receptor here comes from a human donor with aplastic anemia. Both conserved end residues are part of each CDR3. The D gene is left open where the match is weak. The listing skips clone size in some rows; elsewhere it reads once, few, many or a size class.

CDR3 DNA: TGTGCCAGCAGCTTATTGTGGAACTCGAACACTGAAGCTTTCTTT; CDR3 protein: CASSLLWNSNTEAFF; D gene: NA; J gene: TRBJ1-1; V gene: TRBV7-2; clone size: NA
CDR3 DNA: TGTGCCAGCAGTGAAGCTAGAGGGACAGCTAATTCACCCCTCCACTTT; CDR3 protein: CASSEARGTANSPLHF; D gene: TRBD1; J gene: TRBJ1-6; V gene: TRBV2; clone size: once
CDR3 DNA: TGTGCCAGTAGTATCCGGACCTATGGCTACACCTTC; CDR3 protein: CASSIRTYGYTF; D gene: NA; J gene: TRBJ1-2; V gene: TRBV19; clone size: NA
CDR3 DNA: TGTGCTAGAGATCCCCAGGGAGGAGGGTACGAGCAGTACTTC; CDR3 protein: CARDPQGGGYEQYF; D gene: NA; J gene: TRBJ2-7; V gene: TRBV13; clone size: NA
CDR3 DNA: TGCAGTGCTAGTCGAACAGGACCATACAATGAGCAGTTCTTC; CDR3 protein: CSASRTGPYNEQFF; D gene: NA; J gene: TRBJ2-1; V gene: TRBV20-1; clone size: NA
CDR3 DNA: TGCAGCGTTGGGGGAGGGCAAGGGACTGAGGCTTCCTTT; CDR3 protein: CSVGGGQGTEASF; D gene: NA; J gene: TRBJ1-1; V gene: TRBV29-1; clone size: NA
CDR3 DNA: TGCAGCGTTGATTCCCTAGACCAAGAGACCCAGTACTTC; CDR3 protein: CSVDSLDQETQYF; D gene: NA; J gene: TRBJ2-5; V gene: TRBV29-1; clone size: NA
CDR3 DNA: TGTGCCAGTAGTATAGATCAAGGTGTTGAAGCTTTCTTT; CDR3 protein: CASSIDQGVEAFF; D gene: NA; J gene: TRBJ1-1; V gene: TRBV19; clone size: NA
CDR3 DNA: TGTGCCAGCTCTCAACTTAGCACAGATACGCAGTATTTT; CDR3 protein: CASSQLSTDTQYF; D gene: NA; J gene: TRBJ2-3; V gene: TRBV18; clone size: NA
CDR3 DNA: TGCAGTGCGCGGGACAGGAGGGTTTCCTACGAGCAGTACTTC; CDR3 protein: CSARDRRVSYEQYF; D gene: TRBD1; J gene: TRBJ2-7; V gene: TRBV20-1; clone size: many
CDR3 DNA: TGTGCCAGCGACCTAGGCTACGAGCAGTACTTC; CDR3 protein: CASDLGYEQYF; D gene: NA; J gene: TRBJ2-7; V gene: TRBV25-1; clone size: few
CDR3 DNA: TGTGCCATCAGTGAATTGGTAGAGAGTGGCACAGATACGCAGTATTTT; CDR3 protein: CAISELVESGTDTQYF; D gene: NA; J gene: TRBJ2-3; V gene: TRBV10-3; clone size: many
CDR3 DNA: TGTGCCTGGAGCGGGGTCACCTACGAGCAGTACTTC; CDR3 protein: CAWSGVTYEQYF; D gene: NA; J gene: TRBJ2-7; V gene: TRBV30; clone size: many
CDR3 DNA: TGCAGCGTTGGTCTGTCGACTGAAGCTTTCTTT; CDR3 protein: CSVGLSTEAFF; D gene: NA; J gene: TRBJ1-1; V gene: TRBV29-1; clone size: many
CDR3 DNA: TGTGCCATCAGTCCCGGGACAGATGCCTACGAGCAGTACTTC; CDR3 protein: CAISPGTDAYEQYF; D gene: TRBD1; J gene: TRBJ2-7; V gene: TRBV10-3; clone size: NA
CDR3 DNA: TGTGCCAGCAGCTCCGCCAGGGGTAGCGCTATTACCAAAAACATTCAGTACTTC; CDR3 protein: CASSSARGSAITKNIQYF; D gene: NA; J gene: TRBJ2-4; V gene: TRBV7-1; clone size: many
CDR3 DNA: TGTGCCAGCAGGATTCAAGAGACCCAGTACTTC; CDR3 protein: CASRIQETQYF; D gene: NA; J gene: TRBJ2-5; V gene: TRBV7-8; clone size: NA
CDR3 DNA: TGTGCCAGCAGTGCCCGGACAGGGCCGAACACTGAAGCTTTCTTT; CDR3 protein: CASSARTGPNTEAFF; D gene: TRBD1; J gene: TRBJ1-1; V gene: TRBV6-1; clone size: NA
CDR3 DNA: TGTGCCAGTATGGTGACCTCGGCCACTGAAGCTTTCTTT; CDR3 protein: CASMVTSATEAFF; D gene: NA; J gene: TRBJ1-1; V gene: TRBV19; clone size: NA
CDR3 DNA: TGTGCCAGCAGTGAAACCCTACAAGGGACCCAGTACTTC; CDR3 protein: CASSETLQGTQYF; D gene: NA; J gene: TRBJ2-5; V gene: TRBV2; clone size: few